The rows below give T cell receptor beta chains drawn from one sample of a study of CD8 T cells in ankylosing spondylitis. TCRdb itself ran the 5' RACE reads through MiXCR, one entry per CDR3 protein. The sample records around 10,000 distinct CDR3 sequences, 5% to 6.5% being singletons. Sequencing used blood, either unsorted or a sorted T cell fraction (not recorded which). The source of these receptors is a female donor with ankylosing spondylitis or in good health (not recorded which). Both conserved end residues are part of each CDR3. The D gene is left open where the match is weak. Only part of the rows carry a size: once, few, many, or a class if the clone is expanded.

D gene,clone size,CDR3 length,V gene,J gene,CDR3 DNA,CDR3 protein
-,-,13,TRBV9,TRBJ2-1,TGTGCCAGCAGCAAGGGTTCGGAAGATGAGCAGTTCTTC,CASSKGSEDEQFF
TRBD2,few,18,TRBV9,TRBJ2-1,TGTGCCAGCAGCGTAGGGGCTAGCGGGAGTATCTTTAGCGGTGAGCAGTTCTTC,CASSVGASGSIFSGEQFF
-,many,14,TRBV9,TRBJ2-7,TGTGCCAGCAGCGTCGGCGGGGCACCTCGGGAGCAGTACTTC,CASSVGGAPREQYF
-,-,14,TRBV9,TRBJ2-5,TGTGCCAGCAGCGACGGGGCCCTGCAAGAGACCCAGTACTTC,CASSDGALQETQYF
TRBD1,many,14,TRBV9,TRBJ1-1,TGTGCCAGCAGCCGGACAGGGGGGAACACTGAAGCTTTCTTT,CASSRTGGNTEAFF
TRBD1,many,18,TRBV9,TRBJ1-1,TGTGCCAGCAGCGTAGACGGCCAGGGGGTAATGTCGGACACTGAAGCTTTCTTT,CASSVDGQGVMSDTEAFF
-,few,12,TRBV9,TRBJ2-7,TGTGCCAGCAGCGTAGGCGGGGACGAGCAGTACTTC,CASSVGGDEQYF
-,medium-sized,13,TRBV9,TRBJ2-5,TGTGCCAGCAGCTCCCCGTACCAAGAGACCCAGTACTTC,CASSSPYQETQYF
TRBD2,medium-sized,16,TRBV9,TRBJ2-1,TGTGCCAGCAGCGTCAGACGCAGCGGGAGGGAAGAGGAGCAGTTCTTC,CASSVRRSGREEEQFF
-,many,15,TRBV9,TRBJ2-1,TGTGCCAGCAGCGTAGTTCCCGCCCCGGGAAATGAGCAGTTCTTC,CASSVVPAPGNEQFF
-,few,15,TRBV9,TRBJ2-7,TGTGCCAGCAGCCAAGGCCCCGGAGCAGGCTACGAGCAGTACTTC,CASSQGPGAGYEQYF